The entry that follows covers one T cell receptor beta chain sequence. What antigen it recognizes has not been identified. One base away there is no much larger clone; base qualities are not given. The data were taken from a study of blood T cell repertoires in COVID-19 (TCRdb year 2020). Study-level background: The collaborator samples originated in the United States, Italy and Spain and spanned the acute and convalescent phases of COVID-19. The prospective study material was composed of cDNA or gDNA derived from T cells, B-cell-depleted T cells, or PBMCs. Subjects who had been exposed to COVID-19, were actively infected with it, or had recovered from it provided the deeply sampled blood TCRbeta repertoires that made up the dataset. Samples were obtained from the ongoing ImmuneRACE study (first 160 participants) and from 1,254 subjects provided by 6 global collaborators. Where available, HLA class I and class II types were obtained from metadata supplied by the sample provider rather than from assay-based typing. Sample metadata almost always included a de-identified subject ID, COVID-19 status, age in years and sex. The repertoires were released in a freely available public database meant as a resource for research on the immune response to SARS-CoV-2. The full study reports these points: The quantity of clinical and demographic metadata differed by source and by participant and was supplied without curation.

TCRbeta CDR3 regions were amplified from genomic DNA by means of the immunoSEQ Assay, a bias-controlled multiplex PCR. Processing in the source paper ran as follows. The number of nucleated cells in each sample was estimated from the amplification of reference gene primers within the assay. To quantify the absolute abundance of each unique TCRbeta CDR3 rearrangement, sequence reads were collapsed and filtered. For each sample, productive Simpson clonality was calculated as the square root of Simpson's diversity index over productive rearrangements. Imported from immuneACCESS, the table was reduced by TCRdb to in-frame sequences with V and J called. These copies leave out some clones; in studies compared against another copy, an unresolved V gene accounts for under half, and the cause of the remainder is not known. D and trimming were read from the DNA, whereas the V and J calls and clone size are those reported in that table. For this sample there are about 95,000 clones; roughly 76% appear just once. The biggest ten clones account for under 5% of the sample.

One collaborating source in Seattle enrolled patients during active infection and followed them longitudinally through the course of disease. Each collaborating institution followed its own protocols to collect whole blood in K2EDTA tubes. Collaborator samples were shipped for TCRbeta analysis as frozen whole blood, isolated PBMCs, or DNA extracted from either sample type. The sequencing sample was made of peripheral blood. This TCR was sampled from an older man with COVID-19, enrolled during active disease.

The CDR3 protein: CASSSSGAPYYGYTF. The nucleotide sequence reads as follows: TGTGCCAGCAGTTCATCGGGGGCCCCCTACTATGGCTACACCTTC. Rearrangement joined TRBV27 to TRBJ1-2; the D gene is possibly TRBD1, with 6 bases matching. From a lookup of the germline V gene (reference sequence), CDR1 and CDR2 are MNHEY and SMNVEV. The cysteine opens and the phenylalanine closes a CDR3 of 15 amino acids. CDR3 DNA is the only sequence kept; it has 45 bases, read in frame from the first base. Deletion took 4 bases off V and 3 bases off J, with a span of 15 bases between the germline ends.